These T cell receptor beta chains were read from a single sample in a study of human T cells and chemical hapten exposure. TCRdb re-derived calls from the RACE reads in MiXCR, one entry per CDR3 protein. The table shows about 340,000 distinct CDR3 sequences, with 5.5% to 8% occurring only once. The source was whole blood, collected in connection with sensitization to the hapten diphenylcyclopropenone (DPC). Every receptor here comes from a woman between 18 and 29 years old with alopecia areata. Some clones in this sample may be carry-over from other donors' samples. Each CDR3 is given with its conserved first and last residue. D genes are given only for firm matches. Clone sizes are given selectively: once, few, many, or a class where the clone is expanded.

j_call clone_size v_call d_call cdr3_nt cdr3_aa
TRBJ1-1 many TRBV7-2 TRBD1 TGTGCCAGCAGTCCCAGGGGGCGGACTGAAGCTTTCTTT CASSPRGRTEAFF
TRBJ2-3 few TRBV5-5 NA TGTGCCAGCAGCCTCTCCGGGGGTTTCCCAGATACGCAGTATTTT CASSLSGGFPDTQYF
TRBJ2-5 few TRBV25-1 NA TGTGCCAGCAGTGAATCGACAGCCCAAGAGACCCAGTACTTC CASSESTAQETQYF
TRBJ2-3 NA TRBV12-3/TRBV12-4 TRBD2 TGTGCCAGCAGTTTAGTGGCGGGGGGGCCCGAAACAGATACGCAGTATTTT CASSLVAGGPETDTQYF
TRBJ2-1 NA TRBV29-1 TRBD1 TGCAGCGTTGAAGACCGACAGGGCCCATCCTACAATGAGCAGTTCTTC CSVEDRQGPSYNEQFF
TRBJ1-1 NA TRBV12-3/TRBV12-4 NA TGTGCCAGCAGTTTATCGGCAGGGGCCATGAACACTGAAGCTTTCTTT CASSLSAGAMNTEAFF
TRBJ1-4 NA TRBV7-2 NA TGTGCCAGCAGCCCCTCCAAGGCGGATAATGAAAAACTGTTTTTT CASSPSKADNEKLFF
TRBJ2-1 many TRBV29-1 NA TGCAGCGTTGCAGAGAACAATGAGCAGTTCTTC CSVAENNEQFF
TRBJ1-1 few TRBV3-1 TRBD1 TGTGCCAGCAGCCACCTGGACAGGGGGGATGAAGCTTTCTTT CASSHLDRGDEAFF
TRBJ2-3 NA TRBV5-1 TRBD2 TGCGCCAGCAGCACTACTAGCGGGGGCACCACAGATACGCAGTATTTT CASSTTSGGTTDTQYF
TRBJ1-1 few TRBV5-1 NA TGCGCCAGCAGCTTCTCGGGGCCGGTTGAAGCTTTCTTT CASSFSGPVEAFF
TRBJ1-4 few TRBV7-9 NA TGTGCCAGCAGCTTAGCAAAGGAAAAACTGTTTTTT CASSLAKEKLFF
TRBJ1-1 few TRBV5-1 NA TGCGCCAGCAGCTTGGCCTACAGTTCACACACTGAAGCTTTCTTT CASSLAYSSHTEAFF
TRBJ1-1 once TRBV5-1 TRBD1 TGCGCCAGCAGCTCTAGGACAGGGCTTGCCACTGAAGCTTTCTTT CASSSRTGLATEAFF
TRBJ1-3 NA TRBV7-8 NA TGTGCCAGCAGACGATACAGGGATGGAAACACCATATATTTT CASRRYRDGNTIYF
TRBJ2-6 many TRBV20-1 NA TGCAGTGCTAGAAAAGGGGCAGGATTCAACTCTGGGGCCAACGTCCTGACTTTC CSARKGAGFNSGANVLTF
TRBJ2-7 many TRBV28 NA TGTGCCAGCAGCTCACTAGCACTCTACGAGCAGTACTTC CASSSLALYEQYF
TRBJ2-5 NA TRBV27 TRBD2 TGTGCCAGCAGTGCCTCCGGGACTAGCGGTACGGAGTACTTC CASSASGTSGTEYF
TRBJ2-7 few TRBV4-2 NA TGTGCCAGCAGCCAAGATCTCGGCCTGGGGCAGTACTTC CASSQDLGLGQYF
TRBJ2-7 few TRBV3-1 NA TGTGCCAGCAGCCAAGATAAGGCGGGGTTGAGGTCCTACGAGCAGTACTTC CASSQDKAGLRSYEQYF
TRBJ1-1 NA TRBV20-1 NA TGCAGTGCTATGTTGTCGGGGGCCAACGAAGCTTTCTTT CSAMLSGANEAFF
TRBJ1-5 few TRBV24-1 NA TGTGCCACCCAGACGAGCAATCAGCCCCAGCATTTT CATQTSNQPQHF